These T cell receptor beta chains were read from a single sample in a study of T cell repertoires in cytomegalovirus infection. TCRdb processed the reads anew with MiXCR; each CDR3 protein has one entry. The sample lists about 830,000 distinct CDR3 sequences; approximately 32% were seen once. No antigen has been identified for these receptors. Specimen: cultured CD8+ T cells from PBMCs, collected from culture after CMV antigen stimulation. The receptors were sampled from a human donor in good health (CMV status not recorded). Some clones in this sample may be carry-over from other donors' samples. CDR3s include the opening cysteine and the closing phenylalanine or tryptophan. A D gene is named only where the DNA matches it firmly. Size values are once, few and many counts, or a class for expanded clones, and some rows have none.

TRBJ1-6 | TRBV27 | . | . | 16 | CASSLVGTPINSPLHF | TGTGCCAGCAGTTTAGTCGGGACTCCCATAAATTCACCCCTCCACTTT
TRBJ1-1 | TRBV19 | . | . | 13 | CASSMSQATEAFF | TGTGCCAGTAGTATGAGTCAGGCCACTGAAGCTTTCTTT
TRBJ2-3 | TRBV12-3/TRBV12-4 | . | . | 16 | CASSPSEGTGTDTQYF | TGTGCCAGCAGTCCCTCAGAGGGAACCGGCACAGATACGCAGTATTTT
TRBJ2-7 | TRBV11-1 | TRBD1 | many | 15 | CASSLPGTGSYEQYF | TGTGCCAGCAGCCTTCCGGGGACAGGGAGCTACGAGCAGTACTTC
TRBJ1-1 | TRBV19 | . | . | 13 | CASRIGGGTEAFF | TGTGCCAGTAGGATTGGGGGGGGCACTGAAGCTTTCTTT
TRBJ2-1 | TRBV19 | . | few | 15 | CASRTSGSSYNEQFF | TGTGCCAGTAGGACTAGTGGCAGCTCCTACAATGAGCAGTTCTTC
TRBJ2-3 | TRBV4-1 | . | few | 18 | CASSQAPGADTYTDTQYF | TGCGCCAGCAGCCAAGCCCCAGGAGCTGACACCTACACAGATACGCAGTATTTT
TRBJ2-2 | TRBV11-3 | TRBD2 | . | 15 | CASSPRLAGEGELFF | TGTGCCAGCAGCCCTAGACTAGCTGGTGAAGGGGAGCTGTTTTTT
TRBJ1-2 | TRBV7-2 | . | many | 15 | CASSLAAAEGHGYTF | TGTGCCAGCAGCTTAGCAGCCGCCGAGGGTCATGGCTACACCTTC
TRBJ2-5 | TRBV28 | . | . | 15 | CASSLLRPKGGTQYF | TGTGCCAGCTCCCTTTTAAGGCCGAAAGGCGGGACCCAGTACTTC
TRBJ2-7 | TRBV7-6 | TRBD2 | . | 17 | CASSPGLAGGKSYEQYF | TGTGCCAGCAGCCCGGGACTAGCGGGGGGGAAGTCCTACGAGCAGTACTTC
TRBJ2-2 | TRBV7-9 | TRBD2 | . | 16 | CASSQTSGVITRELFF | TGTGCCAGCAGCCAAACTAGCGGGGTGATAACCAGGGAGCTGTTTTTT
TRBJ2-4 | TRBV7-8 | . | many | 15 | CASSQLGGAADIQYF | TGTGCCAGCAGCCAACTAGGGGGGGCGGCAGACATTCAGTACTTC
TRBJ1-6 | TRBV7-8 | . | many | 14 | CASMTVSSNSPLHF | TGTGCCAGCATGACGGTTTCGTCGAATTCACCCCTCCACTTT